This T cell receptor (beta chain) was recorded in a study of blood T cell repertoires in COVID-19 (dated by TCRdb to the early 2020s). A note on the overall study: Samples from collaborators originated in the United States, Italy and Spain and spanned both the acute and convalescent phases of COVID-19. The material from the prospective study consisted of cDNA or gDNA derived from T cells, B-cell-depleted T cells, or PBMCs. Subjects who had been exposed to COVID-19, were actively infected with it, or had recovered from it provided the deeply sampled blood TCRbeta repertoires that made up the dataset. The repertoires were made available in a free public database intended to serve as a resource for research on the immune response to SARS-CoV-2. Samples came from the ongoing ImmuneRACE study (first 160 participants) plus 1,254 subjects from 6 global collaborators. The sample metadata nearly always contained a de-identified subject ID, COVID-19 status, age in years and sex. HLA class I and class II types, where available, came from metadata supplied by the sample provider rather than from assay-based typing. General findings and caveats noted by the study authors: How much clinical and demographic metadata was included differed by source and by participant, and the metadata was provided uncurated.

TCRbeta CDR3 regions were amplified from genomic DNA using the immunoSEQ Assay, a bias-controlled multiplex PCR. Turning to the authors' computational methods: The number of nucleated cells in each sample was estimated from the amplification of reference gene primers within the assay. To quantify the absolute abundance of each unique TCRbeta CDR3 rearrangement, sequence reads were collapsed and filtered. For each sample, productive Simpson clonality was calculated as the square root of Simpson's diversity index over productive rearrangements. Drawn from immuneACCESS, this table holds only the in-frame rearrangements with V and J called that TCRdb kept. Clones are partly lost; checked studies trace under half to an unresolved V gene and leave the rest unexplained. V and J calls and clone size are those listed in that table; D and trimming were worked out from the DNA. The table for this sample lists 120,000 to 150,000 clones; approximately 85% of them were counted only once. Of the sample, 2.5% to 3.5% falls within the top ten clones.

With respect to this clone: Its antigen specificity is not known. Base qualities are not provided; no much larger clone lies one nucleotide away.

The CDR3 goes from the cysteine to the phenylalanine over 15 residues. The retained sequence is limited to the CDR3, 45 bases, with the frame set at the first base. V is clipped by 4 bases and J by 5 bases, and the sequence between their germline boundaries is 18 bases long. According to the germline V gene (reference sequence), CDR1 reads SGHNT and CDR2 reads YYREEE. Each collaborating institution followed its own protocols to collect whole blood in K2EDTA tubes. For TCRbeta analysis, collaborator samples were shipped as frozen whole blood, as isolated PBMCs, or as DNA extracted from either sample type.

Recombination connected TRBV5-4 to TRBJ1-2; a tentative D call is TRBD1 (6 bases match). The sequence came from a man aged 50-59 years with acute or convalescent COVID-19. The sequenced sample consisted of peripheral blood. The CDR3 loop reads CASSVTGTLGYGYTF. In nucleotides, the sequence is TGTGCCAGCAGCGTGACAGGCACCCTCGGATATGGCTACACCTTC.